The subject of this entry is one T cell receptor (beta chain). This specimen belongs to a study of shared clonotypes between healthy human individuals. The CDR3 spans 14 residues. The ends lost 6 bases at V and 2 bases at J; junction bases unmatched: 4. Germline loops: CDR1 SGHVS, CDR2 FQNEAQ. TCRdb's copy holds only in-frame clones and misses some; the assay was immunoSEQ multiplex PCR. Among about 1 million clones listed, 65% to 75% were seen once. The source material was memory CD4+ T cells sorted from blood. As for subset: CD45RA-negative fraction. This clonotype originated in a man aged 18 to 29 in good health. The J gene is TRBJ1-3, the V gene TRBV7-8; 7 nucleotides agree with TRBD1. The CDR3 DNA reads TGTGCCAGCAGGCGAGGGACAGCTGGAAACACCATATATTTT. Its protein product is CASRRGTAGNTIYF.